These T cell receptor beta chains were read from a single sample in a study of radiation and T cells in renal cell carcinoma. Produced via immunoSEQ multiplex PCR; TCRdb's table is partial and in-frame only. Seen here are some 14,000 clones, 64% observed once, and the top ten hold 27%. Specimen: tumor tissue, collected from a patient whose treatment included radiotherapy and nephrectomy. These receptors all come from a woman in her 70s with renal cell carcinoma. CDR3s include the opening cysteine and the closing phenylalanine or tryptophan. D genes are given only for firm matches. Some rows mark clone size as missing; the rest say once, few, many or name a class of expanded clone.

.	.	TRBV6-4	TRBJ1-1	13	CASSASWNTEAFF	TGTGCCAGCAGCGCCTCGTGGAACACTGAAGCTTTCTTT
.	TRBD1	TRBV6-1	TRBJ2-3	15	CASRTGTDSTDTQYF	TGTGCCAGCAGGACCGGGACAGATAGCACAGATACGCAGTATTTT
few	.	TRBV5-1	TRBJ1-6	15	CASSLGVNGDSPLHF	TGCGCCAGCAGCTTGGGGGTCAACGGTGATTCACCCCTCCACTTT
.	.	TRBV5-1	TRBJ2-7	15	CASSSLQGRGYEQYF	TGCGCCAGCAGCTCGTTACAGGGAAGGGGCTACGAGCAGTACTTC
.	.	TRBV5-5	TRBJ2-3	16	CASSLAGALSTDTQYF	TGTGCCAGCAGCTTGGCGGGAGCCCTAAGCACAGATACGCAGTATTTT
once	.	TRBV5-4	TRBJ2-5	13	CASSLTLQETQYF	TGTGCCAGCAGCTTGACCCTCCAGGAGACCCAGTACTTC
.	.	TRBV2	TRBJ1-1	14	CASSVEGSNTEAFF	TGTGCCAGCAGTGTAGAGGGATCGAACACTGAAGCTTTCTTT
.	.	TRBV5-1	TRBJ1-2	14	CASSLAPADYGYTF	TGCGCCAGCAGCTTGGCCCCAGCCGACTATGGCTACACCTTC
.	TRBD2	TRBV4-1	TRBJ2-2	18	CASSPLRQRGGQDGELFF	TGCGCCAGCAGCCCCCTGCGACAGCGGGGGGGCCAGGACGGGGAGCTGTTTTTT
.	TRBD2	TRBV27	TRBJ2-5	21	CASSLSFPEGVNGRGGETQYF	TGTGCCAGCAGTTTATCGTTTCCGGAGGGGGTTAACGGGAGGGGAGGGGAGACCCAGTACTTC
medium-sized	.	TRBV7-9	TRBJ2-7	14	CASSLAQSRNEQYF	TGTGCCAGCAGCTTGGCGCAGTCGAGGAACGAGCAGTACTTC
.	.	TRBV6-4	TRBJ2-6	14	CASRTDSGANVLTF	TGTGCCAGCAGAACAGATTCTGGGGCCAACGTCCTGACTTTC
.	.	TRBV19	TRBJ1-5	14	CASSMGGEGQPQHF	TGTGCCAGTAGTATGGGCGGGGAGGGTCAGCCCCAGCATTTT
.	.	TRBV6-5	TRBJ2-1	16	CASSFTLTGLLNEQFF	TGTGCCAGCAGTTTTACCCTCACAGGGCTGCTAAATGAGCAGTTCTTC
.	TRBD2	TRBV19	TRBJ2-1	14	CASSMAGGQDEQFF	TGTGCCAGTAGTATGGCGGGGGGCCAGGATGAGCAGTTCTTC
once	.	TRBV5-6	TRBJ2-2	14	CASSPGYAGGELFF	TGTGCCAGCAGCCCTGGCTACGCCGGCGGGGAGCTGTTTTTT
.	.	TRBV4-2	TRBJ2-1	14	CASSQEISYNEQFF	TGTGCCAGCAGCCAAGAGATCAGCTACAATGAGCAGTTCTTC
.	.	TRBV19	TRBJ2-3	12	CASSHSRYTQYF	TGTGCCAGTAGTCATTCGCGGTATACGCAGTATTTT
few	.	TRBV4-3	TRBJ1-2	14	CASSQDLSDYGYTF	TGCGCCAGCAGCCAAGACCTGTCGGACTATGGCTACACCTTC
.	TRBD1	TRBV6-5	TRBJ2-1	15	CASSRGQGIYNEQFF	TGTGCCAGCAGTAGAGGACAGGGGATATACAATGAGCAGTTCTTC
.	.	TRBV4-2	TRBJ2-7	16	CASSQDEGLGFYEQYF	TGTGCCAGCAGCCAAGATGAAGGGCTAGGATTCTACGAGCAGTACTTC
.	.	TRBV5-1	TRBJ1-5	15	CASSPGSLSNQPQHF	TGCGCCAGCAGCCCGGGGAGTTTGAGCAATCAGCCCCAGCATTTT
.	.	TRBV27	TRBJ2-2	13	CASSTQRTGELFF	TGTGCCAGCAGCACTCAAAGAACCGGGGAGCTGTTTTTT
few	.	TRBV9	TRBJ1-2	14	CASSPPTQEMSYTF	TGTGCCAGCAGCCCCCCCACCCAGGAGATGAGCTACACCTTC
few	.	TRBV12-5	TRBJ2-7	11	CASGTPYEQYF	TGTGCTAGTGGCACCCCCTACGAGCAGTACTTC
.	TRBD2	TRBV27	TRBJ2-1	16	CASSRAGTSGSNEQFF	TGTGCCAGCAGTAGAGCCGGGACTAGCGGGAGCAATGAGCAGTTCTTC
many	.	TRBV7-2	TRBJ2-5	13	CASSPGEAGTQYF	TGTGCCAGCAGCCCGGGGGAAGCCGGGACCCAGTACTTC
.	TRBD1	TRBV5-6	TRBJ2-5	15	CASSSYTPTGETQYF	TGTGCCAGCAGCTCCTATACACCGACAGGGGAGACCCAGTACTTC
.	.	TRBV29-1	TRBJ2-5	12	CSGRSGSETQYF	TGCAGCGGTCGGTCAGGGTCCGAGACCCAGTACTTC
few	.	TRBV7-9	TRBJ2-3	17	CASPSASRSMSTDTQYF	TGTGCCAGCCCCTCGGCCAGCCGGTCCATGAGCACAGATACGCAGTATTTT
.	TRBD2	TRBV6-4	TRBJ2-1	15	CASSLSGNSYNEQFF	TGTGCCAGCAGTTTGAGCGGGAACTCCTACAATGAGCAGTTCTTC
few	.	TRBV7-9	TRBJ2-2	12	CASSFGGGELFF	TGTGCCAGCAGCTTTGGCGGCGGGGAGCTGTTTTTT
once	.	TRBV5-1	TRBJ1-5	15	CASSINGGGNQPQHF	TGCGCCAGCAGCATAAACGGGGGCGGCAATCAGCCCCAGCATTTT
.	.	TRBV29-1	TRBJ2-1	14	CSVAQRDSLNEQFF	TGCAGCGTCGCGCAGCGGGACAGCCTAAATGAGCAGTTCTTC
few	.	TRBV5-1	TRBJ1-2	14	CASSLVAANYGYTF	TGCGCCAGCAGCTTGGTGGCAGCTAACTATGGCTACACCTTC
once	.	TRBV7-8	TRBJ1-4	16	CASSSQSGQRNEKLFF	TGTGCCAGCAGCTCCCAGTCCGGACAGAGGAATGAAAAACTGTTTTTT
.	.	TRBV11-3	TRBJ2-3	15	CASSWGSGLADTQYF	TGTGCCAGCAGCTGGGGGTCGGGGTTAGCAGATACGCAGTATTTT
.	TRBD1	TRBV19	TRBJ2-1	16	CATSSPGQGTYNEQFF	TGTGCCACCTCCTCTCCGGGACAGGGTACCTACAATGAGCAGTTCTTC
.	TRBD1	TRBV20-1	TRBJ2-7	11	CSAPTGSEQYF	TGCAGTGCACCGACAGGGTCCGAGCAGTACTTC
few	TRBD2	TRBV5-4	TRBJ2-1	15	CASSFPGGTHNEQFF	TGTGCCAGCAGCTTTCCCGGGGGGACTCACAATGAGCAGTTCTTC
.	TRBD1	TRBV4-1	TRBJ1-3	18	CASSQDGGTGYPGNTIYF	TGCGCCAGCAGCCAAGATGGGGGGACAGGGTACCCTGGAAACACCATATATTTT